This T cell receptor (beta chain) is drawn from a study of tumor and adjacent non-tumor tissue in lung cancer. TCRbeta libraries were built with three rounds of nested PCR, modified from ARM-PCR. TCRdb redid the calling of the multiplex PCR reads with MiXCR, one entry per CDR3 protein. In the table there are some 200,000 distinct CDR3 sequences, less than 80% of which are singletons. CDR1 and CDR2 from the germline V gene are LGHNA and YNFKEQ. Trimming shortened V by 5 bases and J by 10 bases, and 18 bases separated the two germline ends. The CDR3 totals 15 residues. No cell sorting was done before RNA was extracted from the tissue. This clonotype was counted ten times or more.

Specimen: lung tumor tissue. This rearrangement joins TRBV4-2 to TRBJ1-6; D is perhaps TRBD1 (5 bases). This sequence was found in a man aged 55 to 69 with non-small cell lung cancer. CDR3 in amino acids: CASSRAAGEGSPLHF. The CDR3 region has the DNA TGTGCCAGCAGCAGAGCCGCGGGGGAAGGATCACCCCTCCACTTT.